The clone carrying this TCR beta chain showed up just a few times. As yet, its antigen is unknown. The sample originates from a study of cytomegalovirus exposure and HLA in healthy donors. Study results and limitations: A later analysis linked a missense variant in DCLRE1C to the trimming of TCR beta V and J genes. Of the V segments, some could not be distinguished, including TRBV6-2 and TRBV6-3, and were excluded. Some TCR beta chains (about 170 of them) were listed as cytomegalovirus-associated. Within a later analysis, the majority of CMV-associated TCR beta chains appeared HLA-restricted.

Primers included in the PCR were 60 Vbeta and 13 Jbeta primers. The protocol was immunoSEQ multiplex PCR, while the TCRdb copy is restricted to in-frame clones and leaves out a portion. The sample lists 150,000 to 200,000 clones, 70% to 90% occurring once. CDR3 size: 15 residues. CDR1 and CDR2 from the germline V gene are LNHDA and SQIVND (reference sequence). V dropped 5 bases and J dropped 4 bases, with 17 bases sitting between them. The sequenced material came from PBMCs. The chain uses TRBV19 and TRBJ1-2, with a weak D call TRBD1 (5 bases). This receptor was taken from a woman in her late teens or twenties in good health and CMV-seropositive. This CDR3 reads CASSPTRQGSYGYTF. As DNA, the CDR3 is TGTGCCAGTAGTCCGACGCGGCAGGGATCCTATGGCTACACCTTC.